The 27 T cell receptor beta chains listed next were all sequenced from one sample in a study of control samples from healthy donors and cancer patients. Generated by immunoSEQ multiplex PCR, the TCRdb table keeps only in-frame clones and is missing some. The table lists about 21,000 clones, around 80% of them singletons. The source material was PBMCs. Receptor source: a man aged 60-69 years with colorectal cancer.

The chain recombines TRBV2 with TRBJ1-6; no reliable D call. The CDR3 has 12 amino acids. CDR1 and CDR2 from the germline V gene are SNHLY and FYNNEI. Trimming left V 4 bases short and J 13 bases short, with 11 bases between. CDR3 amino acids: CASSGYLPPLHF. CDR3 DNA sequence: TGTGCCAGCAGTGGATATCTCCCCCCCCTCCACTTT.

This clone occurred a few times. The V call is TRBV6-5, the J call TRBJ1-6; no definite D call. Germline-derived CDR1 and CDR2 are MNHEY and SVGAGI. Trimming stripped 7 bases from V and 4 bases from J, with 8 bases between. The CDR3 is 13 amino acids. The chain's CDR3 is CASNALYNSPLHF. The CDR3 bases are TGTGCCAGCAATGCTCTTTATAATTCACCCCTCCACTTT.

Details on this clone: Other nucleotide sequences in the sample specify the same CDR3. The rearrangement joins TRBV29-1 to TRBJ1-1, with D hard to call. Trimming stripped 4 bases from V and 3 bases from J, with 6 bases between. Germline assignment: CDR1 SQVTM and CDR2 ANQGSEA. There are 11 residues in the CDR3. Here the CDR3 reads CSVGTYTEAFF. The CDR3, as DNA: TGCAGCGTTGGGACCTACACTGAAGCTTTCTTT.

The rearrangement uses TRBV7-9 and TRBJ1-2, with D hard to call. From germline, CDR1 is SEHNR and CDR2 FQNEAQ (reference sequence). The CDR3 is 14 residues long. Trimming took off 1 base at V and 3 bases at J, with 9 bases between the two ends. Written as DNA, the CDR3 is TGTGCCAGCAGCTTAGGGGTTGGTTACTATGGCTACACCTTC. This sequence encodes CASSLGVGYYGYTF.

This clone was detected only a few times. In nucleotides, the CDR3 is TGTGCCAGCAGCGCCAGGACTCATTTTGATACGCAGTATTTT. Translated, it gives CASSARTHFDTQYF. V is TRBV9 and J is TRBJ2-3; the D gene is possibly TRBD2 (5 bases). Looked up from germline, CDR1 is SGDLS and CDR2 is YYNGEE. V gave up 3 bases and J gave up 6 bases, with 14 bases separating them. This CDR3 has 14 amino acids.

This chain links TRBV27 with TRBJ1-2; D is undetermined. V dropped 6 bases and J dropped 8 bases, with 19 bases sitting between them. This CDR3 is 14 amino acids long. Germline V gene data show CDR1 as MNHEY and CDR2 as SMNVEV (reference sequence). CDR3 sequence reads: CASRRTGAVGGYTF. The CDR3 coding sequence is TGTGCCAGCAGACGCACGGGCGCGGTGGGCGGCTACACCTTC.

The rearrangement uses TRBV5-1 and TRBJ2-3; TRBD2 might be the D (6 bases). Trimming removed 0 bases at V and 1 base at J, with 9 bases between. The CDR3 has 15 residues. Per the germline V gene, CDR1 is SGHRS and CDR2 is YFSETQ. The CDR3 is CASSLEEGRTDTQYF. As DNA, the CDR3 is TGCGCCAGCAGCTTGGAGGAGGGACGCACAGATACGCAGTATTTT. Full variable domain (missing parts from reference TRBV5-1 and TRBJ2-3): KAGVTQTPRYLIKTRGQQVTLSCSPISGHRSVSWYQQTPGQGLQFLFEYFSETQRNKGNFPGRFSGRQFSNSRSEMNVSTLELGDSALYLCASSLEEGRTDTQYFGPGTRLTVL.

This clone was counted once. The chain joins TRBV6-2 or TRBV6-3 to TRBJ2-1; D gene uncertain. The CDR3 is 13 amino acids. Germline CDR1 reads MNHEY; CDR2 reads SVGEGT. Trimming took off 1 base at V and 2 bases at J, with 3 bases between the two ends. CDR3 DNA: TGTGCCAGCAGTTACTTTACCTACAATGAGCAGTTCTTC. It specifies CASSYFTYNEQFF.

This clone appeared a single time. V is TRBV30 and J is TRBJ1-2; 8 bases fit TRBD1. The CDR3 consists of 14 residues. J lost 7 bases, V lost 4 bases, and 11 bases had no gene match. Germline loops: CDR1 GTSNPN, CDR2 SVGIG (reference sequence). In DNA, the CDR3 is TGTGCCTGGAAGGTTAGCAGGGGGCTTGGTGGCTACACCTTC. Translation gives CAWKVSRGLGGYTF.

The V gene is TRBV5-1, the J gene TRBJ1-1; 10 positions agree with TRBD1. CDR3 length: 15 amino acids. The germline gives CDR1 SGHRS, CDR2 YFSETQ. V was clipped by 0 bases and J by 6 bases; unmatched bases: 5. The CDR3 bases are TGCGCCAGCAGCTTGGCGACAGGGGGCTCCCCTGAAGCTTTCTTT. The encoded protein is CASSLATGGSPEAFF.

This clone was recorded a few times. The chain carries TRBV11-2 and TRBJ1-3, with unresolved D. From germline, CDR1 is SGHAT and CDR2 FQNNGV. The CDR3 length is 15 residues. V was cut by 1 base and J by 0 bases, with 7 bases left in between. Here the CDR3 DNA reads TGTGCCAGCAGCTTAGTAGGGAGCTCTGGAAACACCATATATTTT. Translated, it gives CASSLVGSSGNTIYF. The full variable domain, rest sourced from reference TRBV11-2 and TRBJ1-3, is EAGVAQSPRYKIIEKRQSVAFWCNPISGHATLYWYQQILGQGPKLLIQFQNNGVVDDSQLPKDRFSAERLKGVDSTLKIQPAKLEDSAVYLCASSLVGSSGNTIYFGEGSWLTVV.

V gene TRBV24-1 combines with J gene TRBJ1-5; D gene unclear. CDR1 is KGHDR and CDR2 is SFDVKD in the germline V gene. With 1 base removed from V and 3 bases from J, the gap between germline ends came to 6 bases. This CDR3 spans 14 amino acids. CDR3 coding DNA: TGTGCCACCAGTGATTTCCTCGTCAATCAGCCCCAGCATTTT. Its translation: CATSDFLVNQPQHF.

The genes are TRBV9 and TRBJ2-1; either TRBD1 or TRBD2 may fit D (6 bases each). Germline V gene sequence: CDR1 SGDLS, CDR2 YYNGEE. There are 16 residues in the CDR3. Trimming shortened V by 1 base and J by 0 bases, and 11 bases separated the two germline ends. The CDR3: CASSVIKGGSYNEQFF. Written as DNA, the CDR3 is TGTGCCAGCAGCGTAATTAAGGGGGGCTCCTACAATGAGCAGTTCTTC.

V and J are TRBV9 and TRBJ2-1; D uncertain. Trimming took 5 bases from V and 9 from J, leaving 21 bases between them. There are 15 residues in the CDR3. Germline V lookup: CDR1 SGDLS, CDR2 YYNGEE. CDR3 DNA sequence: TGTGCCAGCAGTGCTGGATCGTTAGAGGTTAGTGAGCAGTTCTTC. Translated: CASSAGSLEVSEQFF.

The chain links TRBV13 to TRBJ2-5, with a weak D call TRBD2 (5 bases). CDR1 is PRHDT and CDR2 is FYEKMQ in the germline V gene (reference sequence). V lost 0 bases to trimming and J lost 0 bases, with 11 bases between them. CDR3 length: 16 residues. The DNA for the CDR3 is TGTGCCAGCAGCTTAGGCAGCGGAGGCCACCAAGAGACCCAGTACTTC. Its translation: CASSLGSGGHQETQYF.

The chain is built from TRBV19 and TRBJ2-7; the match to TRBD1 covers 8 bases. Germline values: CDR1 LNHDA, CDR2 SQIVND (reference sequence). J gave up 4 bases and V 4 bases, and 6 bases lay outside the gene matches. CDR3 length: 14 residues. The CDR3 spells CASSTSGGGYEQYF. The CDR3 DNA sequence: TGTGCCAGTAGTACTTCAGGGGGCGGGTACGAGCAGTACTTC.

The CDR3 is CASSQDSRQGNQPQHF. The CDR3 DNA sequence: TGCGCCAGCAGCCAAGATTCTCGACAGGGCAATCAGCCCCAGCATTTT. The J gene is TRBJ1-5, the V gene TRBV4-1; tentatively, D is TRBD1 (6 bases). The CDR3 totals 16 residues. V gave up 0 bases and J gave up 2 bases, with 11 bases separating them. From germline, CDR1 is MGHRA and CDR2 YSYEKL.

This clone was picked up a small number of times. The chain couples TRBV6-1 to TRBJ1-2, with 8 bases lining up with TRBD1. Looked up from germline, CDR1 is MNHNS and CDR2 is SASEGT. The CDR3 covers 13 residues. V gave up 1 base and J gave up 6 bases; unmatched junction bases: 1. The CDR3 DNA is TGTGCCAGCAGTGAAGTGACAGGGGATGGCTACACCTTC. As protein: CASSEVTGDGYTF.

This chain uses TRBV13 with TRBJ2-1, with D perhaps given as TRBD1 or TRBD2 (5 bases each). This CDR3 has 17 residues. The germline CDR1 and CDR2 sequences are PRHDT and FYEKMQ (reference sequence). V was clipped by 5 bases and J by 6 bases, with 23 bases between them. CDR3 region: CASSPKQYGTPGNEQFF. CDR3 in DNA: TGTGCCAGCAGCCCCAAACAGTACGGGACCCCCGGCAATGAGCAGTTCTTC.

This chain uses TRBV6-6 with TRBJ1-5, with D tentatively TRBD1 (6 bases). Trimming removed 2 bases from V and 4 bases from J, with 12 bases in between. Germline V lookup: CDR1 MNHNY, CDR2 SVGAGI (reference sequence). The CDR3 covers 15 residues. The CDR3 nucleotides are TGTGCCAGCAGTTACGGGGGGCAGGGGAATCAGCCCCAGCATTTT. It yields the protein CASSYGGQGNQPQHF.

The CDR3 DNA sequence: TGTGCCACCGGGGGGGGCCTGAATGAAAAACTGTTTTTT. Protein: CATGGGLNEKLFF. The chain links TRBV10-3 to TRBJ1-4, with TRBD1 as a possible D gene (6 bases). The germline V gene encodes CDR1 ENHRY and CDR2 SYGVKD. This CDR3 contains 13 residues. V was cut by 10 bases and J by 5 bases, with 14 bases left in between.

This chain uses TRBV20-1 with TRBJ1-2, with TRBD1 identical over 11 bases. CDR3 length: 14 amino acids. Trimming took 3 bases from V and 8 from J; bases not matched to a gene: 8. Germline CDR1 reads DFQATT; CDR2 reads SNEGSKA (reference sequence). Written as DNA, the CDR3 is TGCAGTGCTAGTCGGACAGGGGGCGCGGGAGGCTACACCTTC. This gives the protein CSASRTGGAGGYTF.

The chain recombines TRBV9 with TRBJ1-3; TRBD1 is a possible D gene (6 bases). Germline-derived CDR1 and CDR2 are SGDLS and YYNGEE. CDR3 length: 16 residues. V was pared by 6 bases and J by 0 bases, with 16 bases between. This CDR3 reads CASTTGHLFSGNTIYF. CDR3 DNA: TGTGCCAGCACCACGGGACACCTATTCTCTGGAAACACCATATATTTT.

The table lists this clone with a few counts. The chain carries TRBV11-3 and TRBJ1-5, with D perhaps TRBD1 (6 bases). Germline CDR1 and CDR2: SGHNT and YENEEA. V was clipped by 5 bases and J by 0 bases, with 11 bases between them. CDR3 length: 15 residues. CDR3 nucleotide sequence: TGTGCCAGCAGCCCTACAGGGTCTAGCAATCAGCCCCAGCATTTT. This translates into CASSPTGSSNQPQHF.

The rearrangement joins TRBV20-1 to TRBJ2-1; tentatively, D is TRBD2 (6 bases). Germline assignment: CDR1 DFQATT and CDR2 SNEGSKA (reference sequence). V was cut by 6 bases and J by 16 bases, with 19 bases left in between. This CDR3 is built from 11 residues. For the CDR3, the DNA is TGCAGTGCGGGCACCGAGACTAGGGATTTCTTC. It yields the protein CSAGTETRDFF.

The genes are TRBV19 and TRBJ1-2; D may be TRBD1 (5 bases). The germline V and J ends were trimmed by 5 bases and 0 bases, with 13 bases remaining between them. Germline V gives CDR1 LNHDA, CDR2 SQIVND (reference sequence). The CDR3 is 15 residues long. CDR3 bases: TGTGCCAGTAGTTTCCCACAGGTTTCTAACTATGGCTACACCTTC. Its protein product is CASSFPQVSNYGYTF.

J is TRBJ1-3 and V is TRBV12-3 or TRBV12-4; D is unclear. V was shortened by 6 bases and J by 1 base, with 4 bases between the two germline ends. The CDR3 sequence is 12 residues long. DNA for the CDR3: TGTGCCAGCAGGCCATCTGGAAACACCATATATTTT. This codes for CASRPSGNTIYF.